This record covers a single TCR beta chain. Sequencing was performed with immunoSEQ multiplex PCR; in TCRdb, only in-frame clones are kept and a portion is missing. The sample has around 77,000 clones; roughly 80% are singletons. Thawed unstimulated PBMCs were FACS-sorted by CD3, CD4 and CD8 into two populations. This entry belongs to a study of T cell clones after liver transplantation. Background on the study: Immunosuppression withdrawal was tried within 2 years after liver transplantation in this trial. TCRbeta sequencing after a pre-transplant mixed lymphocyte reaction identified graft-donor-reactive clones, later tracked in post-transplant blood.

The germline CDR1 and CDR2 sequences are SGHVS and FQNEAQ. V was clipped by 5 bases and J by 6 bases, with 13 bases between them. CDR3 length: 14 amino acids. The material was CD4+ T cells from blood, obtained 12 months after liver transplant. This chain links TRBV7-8 with TRBJ2-2, with D tentatively TRBD1 or TRBD2 (5 bases each). The source of this sequence is a human patient who received a liver transplant. Some T cells may originate from the graft donor. The CDR3 loop is CASSRPVGAGELFF. CDR3 bases: TGTGCCAGCAGCCGCCCGGTGGGGGCCGGGGAGCTGTTTTTT.